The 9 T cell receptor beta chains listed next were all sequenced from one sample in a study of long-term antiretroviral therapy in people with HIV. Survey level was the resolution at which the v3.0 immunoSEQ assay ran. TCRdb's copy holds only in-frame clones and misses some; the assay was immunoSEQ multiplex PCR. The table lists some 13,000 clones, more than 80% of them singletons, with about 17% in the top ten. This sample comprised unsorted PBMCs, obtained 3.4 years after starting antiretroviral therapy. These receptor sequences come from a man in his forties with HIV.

The CDR3 DNA reads as TGCGCCAGCAGCCCGGGACTTACCTACGAGCAGTACTTC. Translation: CASSPGLTYEQYF. The chain has TRBV5-1 and TRBJ2-7, with TRBD2 as a possible D gene (6 bases). Germline CDR1 and CDR2: SGHRS and YFSETQ. The CDR3 totals 13 residues. V was cut by 4 bases and J by 2 bases, with 10 bases left in between.

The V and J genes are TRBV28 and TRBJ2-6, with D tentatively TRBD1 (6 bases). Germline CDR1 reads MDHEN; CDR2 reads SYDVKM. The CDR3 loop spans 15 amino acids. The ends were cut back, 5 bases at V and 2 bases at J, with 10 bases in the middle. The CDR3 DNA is TGTGCCAGCAGTCCAAACAGGGCTGGGGCCAACGTCCTGACTTTC. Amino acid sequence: CASSPNRAGANVLTF.

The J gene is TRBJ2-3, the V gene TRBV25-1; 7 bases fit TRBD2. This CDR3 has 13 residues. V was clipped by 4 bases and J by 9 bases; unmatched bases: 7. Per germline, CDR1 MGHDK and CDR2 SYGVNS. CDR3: CASSALADHTQYF. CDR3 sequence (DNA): TGTGCCAGCAGTGCGCTAGCGGACCACACGCAGTATTTT.

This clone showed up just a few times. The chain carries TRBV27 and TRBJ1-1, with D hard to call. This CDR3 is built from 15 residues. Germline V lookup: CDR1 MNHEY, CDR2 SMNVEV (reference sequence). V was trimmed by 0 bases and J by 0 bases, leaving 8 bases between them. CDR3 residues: CASSLSGLMNTEAFF. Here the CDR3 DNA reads TGTGCCAGCAGTTTATCAGGTCTCATGAACACTGAAGCTTTCTTT.

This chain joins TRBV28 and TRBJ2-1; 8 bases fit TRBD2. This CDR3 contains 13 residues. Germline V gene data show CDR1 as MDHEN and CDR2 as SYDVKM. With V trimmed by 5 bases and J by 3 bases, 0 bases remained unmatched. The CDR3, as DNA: TGTGCCAGCAGTAGCGGGGGCTACAATGAGCAGTTCTTC. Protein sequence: CASSSGGYNEQFF. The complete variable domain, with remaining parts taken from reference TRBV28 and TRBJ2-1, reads DVKVTQSSRYLVKRTGEKVFLECVQDMDHENMFWYRQDPGLGLRLIYFSYDVKMKEKGDIPEGYSVSREKKERFSLILESASTNQTSMYLCASSSGGYNEQFFGPGTRLTVL.

This CDR3 reads CASSPPGVGGYTF. The CDR3 DNA reads as TGTGCCAGCAGCCCCCCGGGGGTAGGAGGCTACACCTTC. The J gene is TRBJ1-2, the V gene TRBV14; perhaps TRBD1 as D (5 bases). The CDR3 is 13 residues long. Germline loops: CDR1 SGHDN, CDR2 FVKESK. V lost 4 bases and J lost 8, with 14 bases in between.

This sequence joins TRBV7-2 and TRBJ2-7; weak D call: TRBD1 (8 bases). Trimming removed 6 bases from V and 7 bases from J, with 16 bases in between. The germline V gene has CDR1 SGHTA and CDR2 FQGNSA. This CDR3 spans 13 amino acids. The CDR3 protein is CASSRQGRGEQYF. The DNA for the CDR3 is TGTGCCAGCAGTCGACAGGGGAGGGGGGAGCAGTACTTC. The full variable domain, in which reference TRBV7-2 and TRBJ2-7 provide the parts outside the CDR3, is GAGVSQSPSNKVTEKGKDVELRCDPISGHTALYWYRQSLGQGLEFLIYFQGNSAPDKSGLPSDRFSAERTGGSVSTLTIQRTQQEDSAVYLCASSRQGRGEQYFGPGTRLTVT.

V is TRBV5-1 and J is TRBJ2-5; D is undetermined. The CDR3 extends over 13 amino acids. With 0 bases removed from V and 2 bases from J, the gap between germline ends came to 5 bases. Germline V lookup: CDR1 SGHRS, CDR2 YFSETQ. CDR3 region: CASSLADQETQYF. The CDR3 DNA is TGCGCCAGCAGCTTGGCCGATCAAGAGACCCAGTACTTC.

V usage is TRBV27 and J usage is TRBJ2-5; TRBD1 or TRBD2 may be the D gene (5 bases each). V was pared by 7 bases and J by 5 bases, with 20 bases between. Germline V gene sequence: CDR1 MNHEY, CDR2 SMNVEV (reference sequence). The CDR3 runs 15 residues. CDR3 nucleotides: TGTGCCAGCACCTCCCGGCGGGCAGGGTGGGAGACCCAGTACTTC. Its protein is CASTSRRAGWETQYF.